Detailed here is one TCR beta chain. This sample is drawn from a study of blood T cell repertoires in COVID-19. On the study more broadly: Samples representing acute and convalescent COVID-19 were sourced from the United States, Italy and Spain. In each case, the material was cDNA or gDNA derived from T cells, B-cell-depleted T cells, or PBMCs.

Original handling: Estimates of nucleated cell counts were drawn from the amplification of reference gene primers. The protocol was immunoSEQ multiplex PCR, while the TCRdb copy is restricted to in-frame clones and leaves out a portion. V and J calls and clone size are copied from that table; D and trimming were computed from the DNA. Among around 200,000 clones listed, 87% were seen once. V gave up 0 bases and J gave up 7 bases, with 12 bases separating them. The CDR3 length is 14 residues. From germline, CDR1 is MNHEY and CDR2 SVGAGI. The chain links TRBV6-5 to TRBJ2-5; maybe TRBD2 (5 bases). The sequenced sample was peripheral blood. This clonotype was obtained from a man in his sixties who had recovered from COVID-19. CDR3 residues: CASSYSAGERTQYF. As DNA, the CDR3 is TGTGCCAGCAGTTACTCGGCTGGGGAGCGGACCCAGTACTTC.